The clone carrying this T cell receptor (beta chain) has only a few counts. The record originates from a study of identical twins. TCRdb ran MiXCR on the 5' RACE reads and lists one entry per CDR3 protein. The data hold about 220,000 distinct CDR3 sequences, with around 6.5% observed a single time. V shed 2 bases, J shed 2 bases, and the junction held 3 bases outside the gene matches. The CDR3 totals 14 residues. Germline V gene sequence: CDR1 SGDLS, CDR2 YYNGEE. This sample was shared with a second study, whose subject was T cells expressing NK-cell markers.

This TCR was recovered from a young woman in good health. This chain uses TRBV9 with TRBJ2-5, with 7 bases that match TRBD2. Sequenced: CD8+ T cells sorted from blood. CDR3 DNA sequence: TGTGCCAGCAGCGTTACTAGCGAGCAAGAGACCCAGTACTTC. This gives the protein CASSVTSEQETQYF.